A single sample is the source of the 29 T cell receptor beta chains below, sequenced in a study of vaccination effects on CD4 cells after COVID-19 (dated by TCRdb to between 2020 and 2023). The library was produced with the immunoSEQ multiplex PCR assay. TCRdb retrieved this table from immuneACCESS and kept in-frame rearrangements only. Not all clones are present; in checked studies, unresolved V genes account for under half, and no reason is known for the remainder. This sample has tens of thousands of clones in its table, and 65% to 85% of those were observed once. About 2.9% of the sample lies in the top ten. In the ViraFEST assay, PBMC were stimulated with viral peptide pools, and antigen-specific CD4+ T cell clonotypes were then identified by expansion using TCR sequencing. After around ten days of culture, CD4+ T cells were isolated with the EasySep CD4+ T cell isolation kit. Negative nucleocapsid antibody results before and after vaccination confirmed that the healthy vaccine recipients had no prior SARS-CoV-2 infection.

These receptors' targets are unknown. This specimen was CD4+ T cells from PBMCs cultured with HCoV-NL63 spike peptides, taken before COVID-19 vaccination. Read against the paper, the sample's cell subset or site label means: HCoV-NL63 spike overlapping peptide pool stimulation. Receptors originate from a human donor who received a COVID-19 vaccine.

This clone was counted a few times. The chain has TRBV5-4 and TRBJ2-2; D may be TRBD2 (7 bases). Trimming left V 4 bases short and J 1 base short, with 14 bases between. This CDR3 comprises 16 residues. Germline lookup yields CDR1 SGHNT and CDR2 YYREEE (reference sequence). For the CDR3, the DNA is TGTGCCAGCAGCCGGGGGGCTAGGGGGAACACCGGGGAGCTGTTTTTT. Amino acid sequence: CASSRGARGNTGELFF.

V is TRBV7-2 and J is TRBJ2-2, with 7 bases aligning to TRBD2. From germline, CDR1 is SGHTA and CDR2 FQGNSA. V lost 1 base to trimming and J lost 4 bases; unmatched junction nucleotides: 0. This CDR3 has 14 amino acids. In DNA form, the CDR3 reads TGTGCCAGCAGCTTAGGGGGGGGCACCGGGGAGCTGTTTTTT. Its translation: CASSLGGGTGELFF.

The J gene is TRBJ2-3, the V gene TRBV29-1; the match to TRBD1 covers 10 bases. V was clipped by 5 bases and J by 6 bases; unmatched bases: 8. Germline-derived CDR1 and CDR2 are SQVTM and ANQGSEA. The CDR3 has 14 amino acids. The DNA for the CDR3 is TGCAGCGTTAGGACAGGGGGACGCCTGGATACGCAGTATTTT. Translation: CSVRTGGRLDTQYF.

J is TRBJ2-5 and V is TRBV5-1; the match to TRBD1 covers 7 bases. The J segment lost 7 bases and the V segment lost 0 bases, leaving 9 bases of the junction unmatched. The CDR3 runs 15 residues. The germline V gene has CDR1 SGHRS and CDR2 YFSETQ. The CDR3 here is CASSLEPVSGGTQYF. CDR3 bases: TGCGCCAGCAGCTTGGAACCGGTTTCAGGGGGGACCCAGTACTTC.

This clone was counted between two and nine times. The V gene is TRBV24-1, the J gene TRBJ2-5, with 10 bases aligning to TRBD1. J lost 4 bases, V lost 3 bases, and 7 bases had no gene match. The length of the CDR3 is 16 residues. The germline V gene encodes CDR1 KGHDR and CDR2 SFDVKD. This CDR3 is CATSDMKTGGGETQYF. The DNA of the CDR3 is TGTGCCACCAGTGATATGAAGACAGGGGGCGGAGAGACCCAGTACTTC.

The chain links TRBV5-4 to TRBJ1-2; D unclear. Trimming removed 2 bases from V and 3 bases from J, with 14 bases in between. CDR1 and CDR2 from the germline V gene are SGHNT and YYREEE (reference sequence). The CDR3 has 15 residues. In DNA, the CDR3 is TGTGCCAGCAGCTTTGCGCGGCAGGTAGACTATGGCTACACCTTC. Protein: CASSFARQVDYGYTF.

The chain uses TRBV5-4 and TRBJ2-5; maybe TRBD2 (6 bases). CDR1 is SGHNT, CDR2 YYREEE, per germline (reference sequence). The CDR3 sequence is 13 residues long. Trimming pared 1 base from V and 5 bases from J, leaving 9 bases between. CDR3 DNA: TGTGCCAGCAGCTTGCTGGGAGGTGAGACCCAGTACTTC. It specifies CASSLLGGETQYF.

This clone was counted only a few times. The chain is built from TRBV24-1 and TRBJ2-7; TRBD2 is a possible D gene (5 bases). The CDR3 consists of 17 residues. Germline V gene lookup returns CDR1 KGHDR and CDR2 SFDVKD. The V and J ends lost 0 bases and 3 bases respectively, with 17 bases between them. CDR3 nucleotides: TGTGCCACCAGTGATTTGAAGTTTCGGAGGAATCACTACGAGCAGTACGTC. Translated: CATSDLKFRRNHYEQYV.

J is TRBJ1-6 and V is TRBV27; unclear D gene. This CDR3 has 14 amino acids. Germline V CDR1 and CDR2: MNHEY, SMNVEV (reference sequence). V lost 2 bases and J lost 7, with 9 bases in between. The CDR3 DNA sequence: TGTGCCAGCAGTTTACGGCTGGGCAATTCACCCCTCCACTTT. Residues: CASSLRLGNSPLHF.

This chain uses TRBV3-1 (or the pseudogene TRBV3-2) with TRBJ1-4; possibly TRBD1 for D (5 bases). V was shortened by 8 bases and J by 1 base, with 11 bases between the two germline ends. The CDR3 is 14 residues long. CDR1 and CDR2 from the germline V gene are LGHDT and YNNKEL (reference sequence). The CDR3: CASGRGGTNEKLFF. CDR3 coding DNA: TGTGCCAGCGGGCGGGGCGGAACTAATGAAAAACTGTTTTTT.

V is TRBV4-3 and J is TRBJ1-6; D unclear. Trimming cost V 0 bases and J 3 bases, with 9 bases left between them. Germline-derived CDR1 and CDR2 are LGHNA and YSLEER. There are 16 residues in the CDR3. The chain's CDR3 is CASSQDFGDYNSPLHF. CDR3 nucleotides: TGCGCCAGCAGCCAAGACTTTGGAGACTATAATTCACCCCTCCACTTT.

The genes are TRBV2 and TRBJ1-1; D might be TRBD1 (5 bases). V lost 5 bases to trimming and J lost 7 bases, with 14 bases between them. This CDR3 has 13 residues. CDR1 is SNHLY and CDR2 is FYNNEI in the germline V gene. CDR3 in DNA: TGTGCCAGCAGTCAAGGGGTGAGTGGTGAAGCTTTCTTT. It is translated as CASSQGVSGEAFF.

The rearrangement links TRBV9 to TRBJ1-2; 9 bases are a match to TRBD1. CDR1 SGDLS and CDR2 YYNGEE come from the germline V gene. After removal of 3 bases from V and 0 bases from J, the junction contained 6 bases not matched to a gene. CDR3 length: 16 residues. CDR3 loop: CASSEGQGKSNYGYTF. CDR3 bases: TGTGCCAGCAGCGAGGGACAGGGAAAATCTAACTATGGCTACACCTTC.

The V and J genes are TRBV7-9 and TRBJ1-4; 7 positions agree with TRBD1. This CDR3 has 15 residues. CDR1 and CDR2 from the germline V gene are SEHNR and FQNEAQ (reference sequence). V gave up 4 bases and J gave up 4 bases; unmatched junction bases: 6. The CDR3 DNA sequence: TGTGCCAGCAGCTCCCGGACAGGAGTTAATGAAAAACTGTTTTTT. Encoded protein: CASSSRTGVNEKLFF.

This clone appeared once. V and J are TRBV6-1 and TRBJ1-1; D unresolved. V dropped 2 bases and J dropped 11 bases, with 6 bases sitting between them. The CDR3 sequence is 10 residues long. The germline V gene has CDR1 MNHNS and CDR2 SASEGT. CDR3 amino acids: CASSELRAFF. In DNA, the CDR3 is TGTGCCAGCAGTGAACTAAGGGCTTTCTTT.

The chain employs TRBV5-1 and TRBJ1-1, with TRBD1 as a possible D gene (5 bases). Germline V lookup: CDR1 SGHRS, CDR2 YFSETQ. V lost 3 bases and J 1 base, leaving 10 bases between the germline ends. This CDR3 is 14 amino acids long. CDR3 region: CASSSGPTNTEAFF. The CDR3, as DNA: TGCGCCAGCAGCTCGGGACCGACGAACACTGAAGCTTTCTTT. Supplemented by reference TRBV5-1 and TRBJ1-1, the full variable domain reads KAGVTQTPRYLIKTRGQQVTLSCSPISGHRSVSWYQQTPGQGLQFLFEYFSETQRNKGNFPGRFSGRQFSNSRSEMNVSTLELGDSALYLCASSSGPTNTEAFFGQGTRLTVV.

The chain combines TRBV18 with TRBJ2-1; 9 bases agree with TRBD1. Germline V gene sequence: CDR1 KGHSH, CDR2 LQKENI. V lost 5 bases, J lost 7 bases, and 9 bases stayed unmatched. The CDR3 has 15 amino acids. The CDR3 loop is CASSELGTGTNEQFF. In nucleotides, the CDR3 is TGTGCCAGCTCAGAACTCGGGACAGGGACGAATGAGCAGTTCTTC.

The V call is TRBV12-3 or TRBV12-4, the J call TRBJ1-1, with a tentative D call TRBD1 (6 bases). V was pared by 6 bases and J by 2 bases, with 10 bases between. The length of the CDR3 is 13 residues. Here the CDR3 reads CASRWTANTEAFF. The CDR3, as DNA: TGTGCCAGCAGGTGGACAGCCAACACTGAAGCTTTCTTT.

The chain has TRBV7-9 and TRBJ1-1; possible D gene TRBD1, 6 bases. CDR3 length: 17 residues. Trimming removed 5 bases from V and 1 base from J, with 20 bases in between. Germline V gene lookup returns CDR1 SEHNR and CDR2 FQNEAQ (reference sequence). The CDR3 nucleotides are TGTGCCAGCAGCCCACGCGTGGGGGCAGCTCCGAACACTGAAGCTTTCTTT. As protein: CASSPRVGAAPNTEAFF.

V is TRBV9 and J is TRBJ2-3, with D possibly being TRBD2 (7 bases). CDR1 and CDR2 from the germline V gene are SGDLS and YYNGEE. CDR3 length equals 14 residues. Between the trimmed V and J ends, which lost 3 bases and 6 bases, there was a span of 14 bases. The CDR3 reads CASSEGGVADTQYF. The CDR3 DNA follows: TGTGCCAGCAGCGAGGGGGGGGTGGCGGATACGCAGTATTTT.

The V and J genes are TRBV3-1 (or the pseudogene TRBV3-2) and TRBJ2-1, with TRBD1 matching over 10 bases. Germline V gene lookup returns CDR1 LGHDT and CDR2 YNNKEL (reference sequence). The ends lost 4 bases at V and 6 bases at J; junction bases unmatched: 9. The CDR3 spans 16 residues. This CDR3 is CASSPRTGGIGNEQFF. CDR3 nucleotide sequence: TGTGCCAGCAGCCCCCGGACAGGGGGTATCGGCAATGAGCAGTTCTTC.

V gene TRBV4-3 combines with J gene TRBJ2-1; TRBD2 aligns across 7 bases. Germline V gene data show CDR1 as LGHNA and CDR2 as YSLEER. The CDR3 totals 17 residues. J lost 7 bases, V lost 1 base, and 13 bases had no gene match. This chain's CDR3 is CASSQGGEGQGQNEQFF. In DNA, the CDR3 is TGCGCCAGCAGCCAAGGAGGGGAGGGGCAGGGCCAAAATGAGCAGTTCTTC.

The rearrangement uses TRBV19 and TRBJ1-2; D is uncertain. Germline CDR1 and CDR2: LNHDA and SQIVND (reference sequence). The CDR3 length is 13 residues. V lost 2 bases and J 4 bases, leaving 8 bases between the germline ends. CDR3 DNA: TGTGCCAGTAGTATAAAGCCAGGCTATGGCTACACCTTC. Amino acid sequence: CASSIKPGYGYTF. Complete variable domain (other parts from reference TRBV19 and TRBJ1-2): DGGITQSPKYLFRKEGQNVTLSCEQNLNHDAMYWYRQDPGQGLRLIYYSQIVNDFQKGDIAEGYSVSREKKESFPLTVTSAQKNPTAFYLCASSIKPGYGYTFGSGTRLTVV.

This rearrangement joins TRBV7-2 to TRBJ1-2; D unresolved. The germline V gene has CDR1 SGHTA and CDR2 FQGNSA. This CDR3 contains 11 residues. V lost 3 bases and J 13 bases, leaving 12 bases between the germline ends. The CDR3: CASSLVSVTTF. CDR3 coding DNA: TGTGCCAGCAGCTTGGTCTCAGTAACCACCTTC.

The chain links TRBV28 to TRBJ1-2; D ambiguous. V dropped 3 bases and J dropped 10 bases, with 9 bases sitting between them. The CDR3 sequence is 11 residues long. CDR1 is MDHEN, CDR2 SYDVKM, per germline. CDR3 nucleotide sequence: TGTGCCAGCAGTTTCAATAACGACTACACCTTC. Translating gives CASSFNNDYTF.

This clone was seen only a few times. The V and J genes are TRBV4-1 and TRBJ1-3; 7 bases are a match to TRBD1. With 1 base clipped from V and 2 bases from J, the junction kept 8 bases outside the gene matches. In germline, CDR1 is MGHRA, CDR2 YSYEKL. The CDR3 loop spans 17 amino acids. CDR3 DNA sequence: TGCGCCAGCAGCCAAGCGAATCTCGGGACAGCTGGAAACACCATATATTTT. It is translated as CASSQANLGTAGNTIYF.

The rearrangement joins TRBV3-1 (or the pseudogene TRBV3-2) to TRBJ2-1; no clear D. Trimming removed 3 bases at V and 5 bases at J, with 11 bases between. CDR1 LGHDT and CDR2 YNNKEL come from the germline V gene (reference sequence). The CDR3 consists of 14 residues. In nucleotides, the CDR3 is TGTGCCAGCAGCCACTATACAGCGAACAATGAGCAGTTCTTC. This encodes CASSHYTANNEQFF.

V and J are TRBV2 and TRBJ2-3; TRBD2 agrees at 8 bases. V lost 8 bases, J lost 9 bases, and 16 bases stayed unmatched. Germline V lookup: CDR1 SNHLY, CDR2 FYNNEI. The CDR3 loop spans 15 amino acids. CDR3 protein: CASGPSLAGEGTQYF. Written as DNA, the CDR3 is TGTGCCAGCGGACCTTCCCTAGCGGGCGAGGGGACGCAGTATTTT.

This chain uses TRBV6-1 with TRBJ2-1; TRBD2 might be the D (7 bases). CDR1 MNHNS and CDR2 SASEGT come from the germline V gene. CDR3 length equals 15 residues. Trimming took off 3 bases at V and 8 bases at J, with 17 bases between the two ends. This CDR3 is CASSEGGGRRDEQFF. CDR3 DNA: TGTGCCAGCAGTGAGGGGGGGGGCCGTCGGGATGAGCAGTTCTTC.